One T cell receptor beta chain is described in this entry. An absence of ophthalmopathy progression within 18 months meant stable Graves' hyperthyroidism. Amplified regions were TCR beta CDR3 sequences from RNA transcripts. During a first-round RT-PCR of the TCR CDR3, the HTBI primer set was used. TCRdb analysed the multiplex PCR reads with MiXCR anew, one entry per CDR3 protein. The table lists about 420,000 distinct CDR3 sequences, roughly 13% of them singletons. The entry originates in a study of T cells in Graves' hyperthyroidism and ophthalmopathy. V lost 3 bases, J lost 7 bases, and 12 bases stayed unmatched. CDR3 length equals 15 residues. Germline assignment: CDR1 SGDLS and CDR2 YYNGEE.

The source of this sequence is a woman in her late teens or twenties with Graves' hyperthyroidism. V gene TRBV9 combines with J gene TRBJ1-2; 7 bases fit TRBD1. The sequenced material came from blood. For the CDR3, the DNA is TGTGCCAGCAGCGAACGAGACAGGGCGATCTTTGGCTACACCTTC. This sequence encodes CASSERDRAIFGYTF. The variable domain in full, completed from reference TRBV9 and TRBJ1-2, reads DSGVTQTPKHLITATGQRVTLRCSPRSGDLSVYWYQQSLDQGLQFLIQYYNGEERAKGNILERFSAQQFPDLHSELNLSSLELGDSALYFCASSERDRAIFGYTFGSGTRLTVV.